This T cell receptor beta chain was recorded in a study of OX40 agonist ivuxolimab in advanced cancers. This CDR3 has 15 residues. Germline CDR1 is MNHNY and CDR2 is SVGAGI (reference sequence). Trimming shortened V by 1 base and J by 0 bases, and 10 bases separated the two germline ends. Produced via immunoSEQ multiplex PCR; TCRdb's table is partial and in-frame only. Of 70,000 or so clones detected, 84% appear once; the ten largest clones hold about 0.72%. This clone was picked up one time. The receptor was isolated from an adult with an advanced solid tumor such as melanoma, head and neck, liver or kidney cancer. This chain links TRBV6-6 with TRBJ2-7; D may be TRBD1 (6 bases). Here the sequenced sample was CD4+ or CD8+ T cells sorted from blood, taken in a trial of the OX40 agonist ivuxolimab. DNA of the CDR3: TGTGCCAGCAGTTACTATAGGGGGAGCTCCTACGAGCAGTACTTC. Protein sequence: CASSYYRGSSYEQYF.